A single sample gave rise to the 2 T cell receptor beta chains below, sequenced in a study of OX40 agonist ivuxolimab in advanced cancers. Receptors were amplified or captured by the immunoSEQ multiplex PCR assay. TCRdb carries this immuneACCESS record with in-frame sequences only. Its versions omit some clonotypes, under half of them owing to an unresolved V gene in the studies checked, with the rest unexplained. Counted in this sample were some 19,000 clones; around 79% of them appeared once. Jointly, the top ten make up less than 20% of the sample. Material: CD4+ or CD8+ T cells sorted from blood, obtained in a trial of the OX40 agonist ivuxolimab. These receptors were obtained from an adult with an advanced solid tumor such as melanoma, head and neck, liver or kidney cancer.

This chain joins TRBV15 and TRBJ2-7; TRBD1 matches at 9 bases. J gave up 1 base and V 2 bases, and 9 bases lay outside the gene matches. This CDR3 spans 17 amino acids. CDR1 LNHNV and CDR2 YYDKDF come from the germline V gene (reference sequence). The CDR3 region has the DNA TGTGCCACCAGCAGACCTAATACCGGGACAGGGTCCTACGAGCAGTACTTC. Translating gives CATSRPNTGTGSYEQYF.

This clone was counted a few times. This sequence joins TRBV2 and TRBJ1-3; TRBD1 might be the D (6 bases). V was cut by 7 bases and J by 1 base, with 8 bases left in between. CDR1 SNHLY and CDR2 FYNNEI come from the germline V gene. This CDR3 has 13 amino acids. The CDR3 coding sequence is TGTGCCAGCAACAGGGTGTCTGGAAACACCATATATTTT. It translates to CASNRVSGNTIYF.